Listed below are T cell receptor beta chains from one sample, sequenced in a study of T cell repertoires in cytomegalovirus infection. One entry per CDR3 protein results from TCRdb running MiXCR on the reads. The table shows hundreds of thousands of distinct CDR3 sequences, with 35% to 45% occurring only once. Sequenced material: PBMCs. All receptors come from a human donor in good health (CMV status not recorded). Some clones in this sample may be carry-over from other donors' samples. Each CDR3 is given with its conserved first and last residue. A D gene is named only where the DNA matches it firmly. Where a row states a size, it is once, few, many or the class of an expanded clone; other rows omit it.

j_call | d_call | clone_size | v_call | cdr3_nt | cdr3_aa
TRBJ1-2 | . | . | TRBV20-1 | TGCAGTTCTCCCGACGGACTACAGGATTATGGCTACACCTTC | CSSPDGLQDYGYTF
TRBJ1-5 | . | few | TRBV6-1 | TGTGCCAGTCATGGGGACGGTCTTAATCAGCCCCAGCATTTT | CASHGDGLNQPQHF
TRBJ1-5 | . | few | TRBV11-2 | TGTGCCAGCCCACACCCCGGCAGGGGACAATACCGAAAGTATAGCAATCAGCCCCAGCATTTT | CASPHPGRGQYRKYSNQPQHF
TRBJ2-5 | TRBD2 | . | TRBV5-6 | TGTGCCAGCAGCCCCGGGTTAGCGGGAGGTCAACCTAAAGCGACCCAGTACTTC | CASSPGLAGGQPKATQYF
TRBJ2-5 | . | . | TRBV24-1 | TGTGCCACCAGTGATGCCCGTCGGGGGCAGGAGACCCAGTACTTC | CATSDARRGQETQYF
TRBJ2-4 | . | few | TRBV7-2 | TGTGCCAGCAGCTTAGTGGGGGGCGCAGCCAAAAACATTCAGTACTTC | CASSLVGGAAKNIQYF
TRBJ2-1 | . | . | TRBV19 | TGTGCCAGTAGTATGGGGGGCGTGGGCTCCTACAATGAGCAGTTCTTC | CASSMGGVGSYNEQFF
TRBJ2-7 | . | . | TRBV28 | TGTGCCAGCGGTGACATGTACGAGCAGTACTTC | CASGDMYEQYF
TRBJ2-5 | . | . | TRBV28 | TGTGCCAGCAGGGCATATCAGGGACGAGAGACCCAGTACTTC | CASRAYQGRETQYF
TRBJ2-2 | . | . | TRBV6-1 | TGTGCCAGCAGTGAAAGATGGGGGGTCACCGGGGAGCTGTTTTTT | CASSERWGVTGELFF
TRBJ2-3 | . | few | TRBV4-1 | TGCGCCAGCAGCCAAGGGCGGGATATGGATACGCAGTATTTT | CASSQGRDMDTQYF
TRBJ2-1 | TRBD2 | few | TRBV20-1 | TGCAGTGCTAGAGAGAGGCGGCGGCGGGAGCTGTATGAGCAGTTCTTC | CSARERRRRELYEQFF
TRBJ1-5 | TRBD1 | . | TRBV2 | TGTGCCAGCAATGGACAGGGGTTCTTCCAGCCCCAGCATTTT | CASNGQGFFQPQHF
TRBJ2-7 | TRBD2 | many | TRBV7-6 | TGTGCCAGCAGTCCACGAGGGGCTCTAGCGGGAGTACCCGAGCAGTACTTC | CASSPRGALAGVPEQYF
TRBJ2-1 | . | . | TRBV20-1 | TGCAGTGCTAGAGCTCCACGTAGATGGAACAATGAGCAGTTCTTC | CSARAPRRWNNEQFF
TRBJ2-7 | TRBD2 | . | TRBV7-6 | TGTGCCAGCAGCCCCCGCGGGGGGGCACCTCACGAGCAGTACTTC | CASSPRGGAPHEQYF
TRBJ1-4 | TRBD1 | . | TRBV29-1 | TGCAGCGGACTAGACAGGGTGGAAGGAAAACTGTTTTTT | CSGLDRVEGKLFF
TRBJ1-4 | . | many | TRBV12-3/TRBV12-4 | TGTGCCAGCAGAGCCCGCAGACCAACTAATGAAAAACTGTTTTTT | CASRARRPTNEKLFF
TRBJ1-1 | TRBD1 | . | TRBV4-1 | TGCGCCAGCAGCCAAGACGTCTGGGACAGGGCTGGGACTGAAGCTTTCTTT | CASSQDVWDRAGTEAFF
TRBJ1-6 | TRBD1 | . | TRBV7-6 | TGTGCCAGCAGCTCGTGGACAGGGAGTGGTAATTCACCCCTCCACTTT | CASSSWTGSGNSPLHF
TRBJ2-5 | . | many | TRBV7-6 | TGTGCCAGCAGCGATTTGACGGGGCAGGAGACCCAGTACTTC | CASSDLTGQETQYF
TRBJ2-6 | . | . | TRBV3-1 | TGTGCCAGCAGCCAAGTCGGGGTCCTAGGTGCGGGGGCCAACGTCCTGACTTTC | CASSQVGVLGAGANVLTF
TRBJ1-2 | . | . | TRBV10-2 | TGCGCCAGCAGTCATTTACAGGGATCAGGTGGCTACACCTTC | CASSHLQGSGGYTF
TRBJ1-2 | . | few | TRBV9 | TGTGCCAGCAGCGTAGGTGGGCAGGTTGCTAACTATGGCTACACCTTC | CASSVGGQVANYGYTF
TRBJ2-7 | TRBD2 | few | TRBV5-1 | TGCGCCAGCAGCTTGGGTGCCTTAACTAGCGGGAGGGCCACCCACTCCTACGAGCAGTACTTC | CASSLGALTSGRATHSYEQYF
TRBJ2-2 | TRBD2 | once | TRBV27 | TGTGCCAGCGGTTTGACTAGCGGGGGCGCGAACACCGGGGAGCTGTTTTTT | CASGLTSGGANTGELFF
TRBJ2-7 | . | . | TRBV28 | TGTGCCAGCAGTGTGTGGCAGGGAGAGCAGTACTTC | CASSVWQGEQYF
TRBJ1-2 | TRBD1 | . | TRBV5-6 | TGTGCCAGCAGCTTGAGAGGCACAGGGGGTGCTCGGCATGGCTACACCTTC | CASSLRGTGGARHGYTF
TRBJ2-7 | . | . | TRBV6-1 | TGTGCCAGCAGTGAAAGGGAGAGCTACGAGCAGTACTTC | CASSERESYEQYF
TRBJ2-3 | . | few | TRBV10-3 | TGTGCCATCAGAGGATTGGGGGGTAGAACAGATACGCAGTATTTT | CAIRGLGGRTDTQYF
TRBJ1-5 | . | . | TRBV19 | TGTGCCAGTAGTATCATCCGGGCCCTTAATCAGCCCCAGCCTTTT | CASSIIRALNQPQPF
TRBJ2-1 | . | . | TRBV6-1 | TGTGCCAGCAGTGAGTTTGTGTTTGATGAGCAGTTCTTC | CASSEFVFDEQFF
TRBJ1-1 | TRBD1 | . | TRBV29-1 | TGCAGCGCCCGACAGGGTAGAGGAAAGAACACTGAAGCTTTCTTT | CSARQGRGKNTEAFF
TRBJ1-3 | . | few | TRBV28 | TGTGCCAGCAGTTTTGAACCGGGCGTCTCTGGAAACACCATATATTTT | CASSFEPGVSGNTIYF
TRBJ2-1 | TRBD2 | . | TRBV28 | TGTGCCAGCAGTGAAGAAGCGGGGGAGATCTACAATGAGCAGTTCTTC | CASSEEAGEIYNEQFF
TRBJ1-2 | . | few | TRBV28 | TGTGCCAGCAGTCCAGGGTTTGGCTACACCTTC | CASSPGFGYTF
TRBJ2-5 | . | . | TRBV7-9 | TGTGCCAGCAGTTCTTCCCCAGGGCAGACCCAGTACTTC | CASSSSPGQTQYF
TRBJ1-2 | . | few | TRBV12-3/TRBV12-4 | TGTGCCAGCAGTCTCCGCCATCAGAACTATGGCTACACCTTC | CASSLRHQNYGYTF
TRBJ2-3 | . | . | TRBV15 | TGTGCCACCAGCAGAGGATCGGGATGGGAGCAGTATTTT | CATSRGSGWEQYF
TRBJ2-5 | TRBD2 | . | TRBV6-1 | TGTGCCAGCACCGCCACCCAGGGGACTAGCGGGAGCCAGTACTTC | CASTATQGTSGSQYF
TRBJ2-7 | . | few | TRBV10-2 | TGCGCCAGCAGTGATCCGAACGAGCAGTACTTC | CASSDPNEQYF
TRBJ1-1 | . | many | TRBV28 | TGTGCCAGCAGTTTATGGGGTGTTGTCACTGAAGCTTTCTTT | CASSLWGVVTEAFF
TRBJ2-1 | TRBD2 | few | TRBV7-9 | TGTGCCAGCAGCTTCGGACTAGCGGCTTACAATGAGCAGTTCTTC | CASSFGLAAYNEQFF
TRBJ1-5 | TRBD1 | many | TRBV7-2 | TGTGCCAGCAGCCACGACAGGGCTGGCAATCAGCCCCAGCATTTT | CASSHDRAGNQPQHF
TRBJ1-1 | . | . | TRBV12-3/TRBV12-4 | TGTGCCAGCAATATAGGGGGTTTGACTGAAGCTTTCTTT | CASNIGGLTEAFF
TRBJ1-1 | TRBD1 | few | TRBV5-1 | TGCGCCAGCAGCCGCGGACAGGGCACGAACACTGAAGCTTTCTTT | CASSRGQGTNTEAFF
TRBJ2-2 | . | . | TRBV12-3/TRBV12-4 | TGTGCCAGCAGTTTAGCCGGGAACACCGGGGAGCTGATTTTT | CASSLAGNTGELIF
TRBJ2-2 | . | . | TRBV6-5 | TGTGCCAGCAGTTACTCTAGCACCGGGGAGCTGTTTTTT | CASSYSSTGELFF
TRBJ1-1 | . | few | TRBV7-9 | TGTGCCAGCAGGGCCCCGGGGCGAAACACTGAAGCTTTCTTT | CASRAPGRNTEAFF
TRBJ2-5 | TRBD2 | . | TRBV2 | TGTGCCAGCAGTGAATCCGGACATCGGGGGGTACTACAAGAGACCCAGTACTTC | CASSESGHRGVLQETQYF
TRBJ1-2 | TRBD1 | . | TRBV28 | TGTGCCAGCAGTAATCAGGGGGCGCGGGGTGAGGGCTACACCTTC | CASSNQGARGEGYTF
TRBJ2-1 | TRBD1 | . | TRBV27 | TGTGCCAGCAACCGAGGACAGGGCGCCTACAATGAGCAGTTATTC | CASNRGQGAYNEQLF
TRBJ2-7 | . | many | TRBV7-2 | TGTGCCAGCAGCTTAGCGTCAGGGTCTGCCTACGAGCAGTACTTC | CASSLASGSAYEQYF
TRBJ2-1 | . | few | TRBV4-1 | TGCGCCAGCAGCCAAGTAGGAGCGGAGATCTACAATGAGCAGTTCTTC | CASSQVGAEIYNEQFF
TRBJ1-1 | TRBD1 | . | TRBV12-5 | TGTGCTAGTGGTTTGGTACATCGGGACAGGGGTTGGAACACTGAAGCTTTCTTT | CASGLVHRDRGWNTEAFF
TRBJ2-7 | . | few | TRBV20-1 | TGCAGTGCTACAGGCCTGAGCTCCTACGAGCAGTACTTC | CSATGLSSYEQYF
TRBJ2-3 | . | . | TRBV7-3 | TGTGCCAGCAGTTCACCGGGTGCAGATACGCAGTATTTT | CASSSPGADTQYF
TRBJ2-4 | TRBD1 | few | TRBV27 | TGTGCCAGCACCCCGATGCCCGACAGGGACGACATTCAGTACTTC | CASTPMPDRDDIQYF
TRBJ2-7 | . | . | TRBV5-1 | TGCGCCAGCCGCTTATACTGGGACCGCAGCTCCTACGAGCAGTACTTC | CASRLYWDRSSYEQYF